The 15 T cell receptor beta chains reported below all come from one sample, sequenced in a study of T cell repertoires in cytomegalovirus infection. TCRdb itself ran the reads through MiXCR, one entry per CDR3 protein. The table lists approximately 590,000 distinct CDR3 sequences, around two fifths of them singletons, with around 46% in the top ten. Antigen specificity for these receptors is unknown. The sequences come from cultured PBMCs, collected from culture after CMV antigen stimulation. Receptor source: a human donor in good health (CMV status not recorded). Some clones in this sample may be carry-over from other donors' samples.

This clonotype was found once. This chain uses TRBV12-5 with TRBJ2-3, with D unclear. V was shortened by 7 bases and J by 1 base, with 12 bases between the two germline ends. This CDR3 region has 14 residues. CDR1 is LGHNT and CDR2 is FRNRAP in the germline V gene. This CDR3 is CASAPLAGTDTQYF. The CDR3 DNA follows: TGTGCTAGTGCCCCCCTCGCGGGCACAGATACGCAGTATTTT.

This clonotype was counted a few times. J is TRBJ1-6 and V is TRBV11-2, with D maybe TRBD1 (6 bases). The germline V gene has CDR1 SGHAT and CDR2 FQNNGV. This CDR3 is built from 16 residues. V was clipped by 2 bases and J by 10 bases, with 18 bases between them. This CDR3 reads CASSLRGSGGQSPLHF. CDR3 coding DNA: TGTGCCAGCAGCTTACGGGGATCTGGGGGCCAGTCACCCCTCCACTTT.

Details on this clonotype: The junction differs from germline at one of its ends, possibly a read error. The chain joins TRBV19 to TRBJ1-5; D remains ambiguous. CDR1 is LNHDA and CDR2 is SQIVND in the germline V gene (reference sequence). The CDR3 totals 15 residues. The CDR3 nucleotides read TGTGCCAGTAGTATATATCACAGTAGCAATCAGACCCAGCATTTT. Translating it yields CASSIYHSSNQTQHF.

The V gene is TRBV7-6, the J gene TRBJ1-2, with D hard to call. Germline loops: CDR1 SGHVS, CDR2 FNYEAQ. The CDR3 is made up of 13 amino acids. Trimming took 2 bases from V and 8 from J, leaving 12 bases between them. This chain's CDR3 is CASSLRQIDGYTF. As DNA, the CDR3 is TGTGCCAGCAGCTTACGGCAGATAGACGGCTACACCTTC.

In its sample, this clonotype was seen a few times. The chain combines TRBV7-9 with TRBJ2-2; tentatively, D is TRBD2 (5 bases). Trimming removed 3 bases at V and 6 bases at J, with 8 bases between. The germline V gene encodes CDR1 SEHNR and CDR2 FQNEAQ (reference sequence). This CDR3 is built from 13 residues. Written as DNA, the CDR3 is TGTGCCAGCAGCTTTTTAGCGCCCGGGGAGCTGTTTTTT. Amino acids: CASSFLAPGELFF.

The chain carries TRBV12-3 or TRBV12-4 and TRBJ2-3; maybe TRBD1 (6 bases). Trimming stripped 5 bases from V and 1 base from J, with 13 bases between. The CDR3 totals 15 residues. The CDR3 DNA follows: TGTGCCAGCAGTCCCAGGGGTGTAGGCACAGATACGCAGTATTTT. The encoded protein is CASSPRGVGTDTQYF.

A remark on this clonotype: One end of the junction is discordant with germline, which a read error may explain. The rearrangement joins TRBV7-4 to TRBJ1-5; no firm D call. CDR1 and CDR2 from the germline V gene are SGHVT and SQSDAQ. The CDR3 loop spans 13 amino acids. CDR3 region: CASSLSGNQHQHF. CDR3 sequence (DNA): TGTGCCAGCAGCTTGTCGGGCAATCAGCACCAGCATTTT.

The chain recombines TRBV7-2 with TRBJ2-5; D is ambiguous. CDR3 length: 14 residues. From germline, CDR1 is SGHTA and CDR2 FQGNSA. V was clipped by 3 bases and J by 3 bases, with 11 bases between them. The CDR3 protein is CASSFGRSEETQYF. CDR3 nucleotides: TGTGCCAGCAGCTTTGGACGGTCTGAAGAGACCCAGTACTTC.

The chain couples TRBV6-6 to TRBJ2-3, with a weak D call TRBD1 (5 bases). The CDR3 length is 15 residues. Trimming took off 3 bases at V and 2 bases at J, with 12 bases between the two ends. Germline values: CDR1 MNHNY, CDR2 SVGAGI (reference sequence). CDR3 residues: CASSYQQGFTDTQYF. CDR3 in DNA: TGTGCCAGCAGTTATCAGCAGGGCTTCACAGATACGCAGTATTTT.

DNA for the CDR3: TGTGCCAGCAGGACAGGGGGGAATAGCTATGGCTACACCTTC. Amino acid sequence: CASRTGGNSYGYTF. This chain uses TRBV7-2 with TRBJ1-2; 9 positions agree with TRBD1. Germline assignment: CDR1 SGHTA and CDR2 FQGNSA. The CDR3 has 14 amino acids. V was clipped by 6 bases and J by 4 bases; unmatched bases: 6.

CDR3 amino acids: CASSRTGTWDKNIQYF. The CDR3 DNA follows: TGTGCCAGCAGCCGGACAGGGACGTGGGACAAAAACATTCAGTACTTC. This chain links TRBV11-2 with TRBJ2-4; TRBD1 matches at 8 bases. There are 16 residues in the CDR3. With 5 bases clipped from V and 3 bases from J, the junction kept 9 bases outside the gene matches. Germline assignment: CDR1 SGHAT and CDR2 FQNNGV.

This clonotype was seen more than once but under ten times. The chain employs TRBV4-3 and TRBJ2-1; 7 nucleotides match TRBD2. CDR3 length: 17 residues. Germline lookup yields CDR1 LGHNA and CDR2 YSLEER. The V segment lost 0 bases and the J segment 0 bases; nucleotides outside the gene matches: 5. In nucleotides, the CDR3 is TGCGCCAGCAGCCAAGATAGGCGGGAGAGCTCCTACAATGAGCAGTTCTTC. It encodes CASSQDRRESSYNEQFF.

This chain links TRBV7-2 with TRBJ2-5, with D tentatively TRBD2 (6 bases). The CDR3 is 14 amino acids. The V gene's germline CDR1 is SGHTA and CDR2 FQGNSA. V dropped 3 bases and J dropped 4 bases, with 12 bases sitting between them. The CDR3 loop is CASSFNPGVETQYF. The CDR3 DNA follows: TGTGCCAGCAGCTTTAACCCGGGGGTAGAGACCCAGTACTTC.

This chain uses TRBV7-9 with TRBJ1-1, with 7 bases identical to TRBD1. Germline V gene sequence: CDR1 SEHNR, CDR2 FQNEAQ (reference sequence). CDR3 length equals 13 residues. The V segment lost 5 bases and the J segment 7 bases; nucleotides outside the gene matches: 7. The CDR3, as DNA: TGTGCCAGCAGCCAAGAGACAGGGAGTGAAGCTTTCTTT. Protein: CASSQETGSEAFF.

This clonotype was detected a few times. The chain recombines TRBV5-6 with TRBJ1-1; possible D gene TRBD1, 6 bases. Per germline, CDR1 SGHDT and CDR2 YYEEEE. V was trimmed by 4 bases and J by 7 bases, leaving 14 bases between them. CDR3 length equals 13 residues. In nucleotides, the CDR3 is TGTGCCAGCAGCACTAGGGGGGGCTTTGAAGCTTTCTTT. Translated, it gives CASSTRGGFEAFF. Full variable domain (rest looked up from reference TRBV5-6 and TRBJ1-1): DAGVTQSPTHLIKTRGQQVTLRCSPKSGHDTVSWYQQALGQGPQFIFQYYEEEERQRGNFPDRFSGHQFPNYSSELNVNALLLGDSALYLCASSTRGGFEAFFGQGTRLTVV.